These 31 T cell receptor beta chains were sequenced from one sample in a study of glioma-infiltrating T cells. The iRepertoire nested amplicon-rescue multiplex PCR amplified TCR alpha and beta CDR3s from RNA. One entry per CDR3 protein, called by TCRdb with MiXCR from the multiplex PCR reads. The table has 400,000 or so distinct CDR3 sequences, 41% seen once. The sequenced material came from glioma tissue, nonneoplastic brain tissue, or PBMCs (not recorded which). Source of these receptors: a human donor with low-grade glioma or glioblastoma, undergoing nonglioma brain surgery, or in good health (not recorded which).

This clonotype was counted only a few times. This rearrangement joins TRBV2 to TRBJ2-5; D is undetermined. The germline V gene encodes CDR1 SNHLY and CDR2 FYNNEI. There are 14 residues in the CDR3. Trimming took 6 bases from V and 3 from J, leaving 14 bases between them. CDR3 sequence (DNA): TGTGCCAGCAGACCGGGTCCTTGGGAAGAGACCCAGTACTTC. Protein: CASRPGPWEETQYF.

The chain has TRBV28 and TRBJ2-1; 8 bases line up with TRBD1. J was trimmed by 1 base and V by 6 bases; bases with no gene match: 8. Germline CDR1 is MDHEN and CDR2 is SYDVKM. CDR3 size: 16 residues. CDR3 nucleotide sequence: TGTGCCAGCAGCCAAACAGGGGGGTCATCCTACAATGAGCAGTTCTTC. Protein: CASSQTGGSSYNEQFF. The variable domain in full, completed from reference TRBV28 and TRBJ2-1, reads DVKVTQSSRYLVKRTGEKVFLECVQDMDHENMFWYRQDPGLGLRLIYFSYDVKMKEKGDIPEGYSVSREKKERFSLILESASTNQTSMYLCASSQTGGSSYNEQFFGPGTRLTVL.

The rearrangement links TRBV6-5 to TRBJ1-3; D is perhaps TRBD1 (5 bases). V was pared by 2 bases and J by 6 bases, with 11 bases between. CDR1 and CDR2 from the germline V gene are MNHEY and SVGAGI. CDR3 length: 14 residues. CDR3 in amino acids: CASSYGRGENTIYF. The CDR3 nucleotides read TGTGCCAGCAGTTACGGGCGGGGGGAAAACACCATATATTTT.

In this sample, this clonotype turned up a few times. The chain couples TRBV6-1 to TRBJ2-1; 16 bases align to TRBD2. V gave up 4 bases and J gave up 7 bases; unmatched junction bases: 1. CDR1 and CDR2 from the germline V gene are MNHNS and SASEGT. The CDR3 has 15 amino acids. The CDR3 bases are TGTGCCAGCAGTGCGGGACTAGCGGGAGGGAATGAGCAGTTCTTC. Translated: CASSAGLAGGNEQFF.

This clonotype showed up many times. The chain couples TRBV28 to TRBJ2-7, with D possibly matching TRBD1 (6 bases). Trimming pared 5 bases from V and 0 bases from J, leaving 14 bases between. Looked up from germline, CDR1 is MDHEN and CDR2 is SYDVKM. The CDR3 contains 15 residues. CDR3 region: CASSPMGTSSYEQYF. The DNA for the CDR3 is TGTGCCAGCAGTCCTATGGGGACATCCTCCTACGAGCAGTACTTC.

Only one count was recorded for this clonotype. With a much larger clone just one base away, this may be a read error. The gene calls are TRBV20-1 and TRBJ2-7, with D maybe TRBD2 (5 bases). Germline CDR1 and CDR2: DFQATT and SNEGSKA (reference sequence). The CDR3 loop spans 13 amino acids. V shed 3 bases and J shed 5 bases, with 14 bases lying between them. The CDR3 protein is CSARAEDSHEQYF. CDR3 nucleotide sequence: TGCAGTGCTAGGGCGGAGGATTCCCACGAGCAGTACTTC.

As DNA, the CDR3 is TGCAGCGTTCAGGGGGTAGGAACTGAAGCTTTCTTT. Translated, it gives CSVQGVGTEAFF. The chain employs TRBV29-1 and TRBJ1-1, with 7 nucleotides matching TRBD1. With 5 bases clipped from V and 5 bases from J, the junction kept 5 bases outside the gene matches. The germline V gene has CDR1 SQVTM and CDR2 ANQGSEA. CDR3 size: 12 residues.

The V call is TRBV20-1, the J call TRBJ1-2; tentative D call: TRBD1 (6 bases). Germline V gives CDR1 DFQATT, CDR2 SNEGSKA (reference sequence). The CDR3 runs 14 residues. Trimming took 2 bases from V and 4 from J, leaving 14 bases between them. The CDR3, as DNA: TGCAGTGCTAGATCCCGGGACATGCCCTATGGCTACACCTTC. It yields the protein CSARSRDMPYGYTF.

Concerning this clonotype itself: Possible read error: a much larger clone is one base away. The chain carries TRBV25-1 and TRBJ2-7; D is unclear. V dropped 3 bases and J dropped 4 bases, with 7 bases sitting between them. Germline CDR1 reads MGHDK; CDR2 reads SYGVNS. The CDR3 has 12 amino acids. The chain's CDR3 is CASSDIGYEQYF. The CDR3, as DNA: TGTGCCAGCAGTGATATAGGGTACGAGCAGTACTTC.

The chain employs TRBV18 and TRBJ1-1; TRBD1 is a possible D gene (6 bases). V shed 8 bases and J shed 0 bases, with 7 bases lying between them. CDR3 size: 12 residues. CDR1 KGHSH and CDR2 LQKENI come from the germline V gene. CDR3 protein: CASPGVNTEAFF. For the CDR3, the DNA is TGTGCCAGCCCAGGGGTGAACACTGAAGCTTTCTTT.

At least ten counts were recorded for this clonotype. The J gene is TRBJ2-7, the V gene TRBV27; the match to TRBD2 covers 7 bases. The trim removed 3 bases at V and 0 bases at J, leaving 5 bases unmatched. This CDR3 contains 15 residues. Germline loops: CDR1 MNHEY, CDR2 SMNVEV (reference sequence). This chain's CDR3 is CASSFRLADSYEQYF. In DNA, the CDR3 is TGTGCCAGCAGTTTTCGGCTAGCGGACTCCTACGAGCAGTACTTC.

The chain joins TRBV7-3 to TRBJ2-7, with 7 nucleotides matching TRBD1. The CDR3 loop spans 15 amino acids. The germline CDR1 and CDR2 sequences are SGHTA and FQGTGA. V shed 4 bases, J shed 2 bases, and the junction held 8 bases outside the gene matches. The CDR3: CASSSYAGTAYEQYF. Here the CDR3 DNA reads TGTGCCAGCAGCTCTTACGCCGGGACAGCCTACGAGCAGTACTTC. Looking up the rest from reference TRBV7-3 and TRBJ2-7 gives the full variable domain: GAGVSQTPSNKVTEKGKYVELRCDPISGHTALYWYRQSLGQGPEFLIYFQGTGAADDSGLPNDRFFAVRPEGSVSTLKIQRTERGDSAVYLCASSSYAGTAYEQYFGPGTRLTVT.

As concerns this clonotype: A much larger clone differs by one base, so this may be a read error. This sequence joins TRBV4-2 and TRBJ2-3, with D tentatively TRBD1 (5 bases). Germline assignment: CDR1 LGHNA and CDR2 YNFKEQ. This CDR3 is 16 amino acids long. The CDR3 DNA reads TGTGCCAGCAGCCCCATTCGGTCCAAACGCACAGGTACGCAGTATTTT. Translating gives CASSPIRSKRTGTQYF.

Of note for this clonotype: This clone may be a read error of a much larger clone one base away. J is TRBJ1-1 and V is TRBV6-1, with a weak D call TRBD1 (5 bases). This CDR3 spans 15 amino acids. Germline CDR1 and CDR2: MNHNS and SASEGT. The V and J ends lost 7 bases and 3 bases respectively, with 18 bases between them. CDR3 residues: CASTRGAFIDTEAFF. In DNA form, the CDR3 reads TGTGCCAGCACCCGAGGGGCGTTCATAGACACTGAAGCTTTCTTT.

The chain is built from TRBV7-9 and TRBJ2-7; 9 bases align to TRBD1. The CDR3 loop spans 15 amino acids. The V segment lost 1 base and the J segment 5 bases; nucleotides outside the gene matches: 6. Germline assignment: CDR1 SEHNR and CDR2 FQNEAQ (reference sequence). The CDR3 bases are TGTGCCAGCAGCTTAGGAGGGACAGGGTTACACGAGCAGTACTTC. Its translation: CASSLGGTGLHEQYF.

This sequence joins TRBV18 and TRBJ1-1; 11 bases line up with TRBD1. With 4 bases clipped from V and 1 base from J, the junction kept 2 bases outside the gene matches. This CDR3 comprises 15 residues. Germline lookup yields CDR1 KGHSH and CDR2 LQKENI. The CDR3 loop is CASSQGTGGNTEAFF. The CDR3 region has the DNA TGTGCCAGCTCACAAGGGACAGGGGGGAACACTGAAGCTTTCTTT. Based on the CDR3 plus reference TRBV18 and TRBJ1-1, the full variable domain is NAGVMQNPRHLVRRRGQEARLRCSPMKGHSHVYWYRQLPEEGLKFMVYLQKENIIDESGMPKERFSAEFPKEGPSILRIQQVVRGDSAAYFCASSQGTGGNTEAFFGQGTRLTVV.

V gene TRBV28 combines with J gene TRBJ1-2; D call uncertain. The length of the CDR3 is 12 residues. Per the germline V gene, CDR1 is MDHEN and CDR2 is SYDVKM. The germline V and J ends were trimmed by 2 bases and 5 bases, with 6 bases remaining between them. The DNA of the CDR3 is TGTGCCAGCAGTTTACGACTTTATGGCTACACCTTC. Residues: CASSLRLYGYTF.

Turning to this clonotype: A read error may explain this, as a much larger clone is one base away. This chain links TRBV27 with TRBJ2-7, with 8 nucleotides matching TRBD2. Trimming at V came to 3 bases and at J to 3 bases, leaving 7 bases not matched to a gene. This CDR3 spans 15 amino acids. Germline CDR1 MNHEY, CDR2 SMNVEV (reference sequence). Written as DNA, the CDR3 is TGTGCCAGCAGTTTCGTGGTAGCGGGAAACTACGAGCAGTACTTC. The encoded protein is CASSFVVAGNYEQYF.

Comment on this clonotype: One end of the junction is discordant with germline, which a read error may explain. DNA for the CDR3: TGCAGCGTTGAACCGACAGGGCGGAACACTGAATCTTTCTTT. It yields the protein CSVEPTGRNTESFF. The gene calls are TRBV29-1 and TRBJ1-1; 7 nucleotides agree with TRBD1. Germline CDR1 SQVTM, CDR2 ANQGSEA. The CDR3 sequence is 14 residues long.

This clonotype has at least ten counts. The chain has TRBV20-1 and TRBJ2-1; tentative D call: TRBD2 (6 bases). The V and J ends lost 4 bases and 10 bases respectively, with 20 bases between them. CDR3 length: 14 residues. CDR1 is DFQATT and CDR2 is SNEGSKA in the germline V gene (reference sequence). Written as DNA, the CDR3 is TGCAGTGCTAAGACAGCGGGTTACATAGGAGAGCAGTTCTTC. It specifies CSAKTAGYIGEQFF.

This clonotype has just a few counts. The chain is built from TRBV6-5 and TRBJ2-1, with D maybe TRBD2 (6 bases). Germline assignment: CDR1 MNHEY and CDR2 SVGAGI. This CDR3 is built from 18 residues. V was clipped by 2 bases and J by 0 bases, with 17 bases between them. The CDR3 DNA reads TGTGCCAGCAGTTACGCCTACATAGCGGAGAGCTCCTACAATGAGCAGTTCTTC. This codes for CASSYAYIAESSYNEQFF.

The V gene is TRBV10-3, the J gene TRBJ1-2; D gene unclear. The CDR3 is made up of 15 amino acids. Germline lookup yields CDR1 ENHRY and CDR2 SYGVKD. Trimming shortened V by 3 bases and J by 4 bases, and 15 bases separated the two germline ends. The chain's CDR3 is CAISDTAPTSYGYTF. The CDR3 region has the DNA TGTGCCATCAGTGATACAGCCCCGACCTCCTATGGCTACACCTTC.

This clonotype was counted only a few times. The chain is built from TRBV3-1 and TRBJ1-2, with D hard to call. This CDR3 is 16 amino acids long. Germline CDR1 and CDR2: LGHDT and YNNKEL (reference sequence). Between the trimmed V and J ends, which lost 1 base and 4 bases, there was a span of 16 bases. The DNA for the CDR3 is TGTGCCAGCAGCCAAGGGCAGGCCCAACTAAGCTATGGCTACACCTTC. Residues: CASSQGQAQLSYGYTF.

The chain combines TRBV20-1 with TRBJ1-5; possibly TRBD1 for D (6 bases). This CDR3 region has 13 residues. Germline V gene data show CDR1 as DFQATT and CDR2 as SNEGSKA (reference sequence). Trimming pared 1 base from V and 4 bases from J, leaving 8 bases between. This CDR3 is CSARGTANQPQHF. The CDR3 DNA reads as TGCAGTGCTAGAGGGACAGCTAATCAGCCCCAGCATTTT.

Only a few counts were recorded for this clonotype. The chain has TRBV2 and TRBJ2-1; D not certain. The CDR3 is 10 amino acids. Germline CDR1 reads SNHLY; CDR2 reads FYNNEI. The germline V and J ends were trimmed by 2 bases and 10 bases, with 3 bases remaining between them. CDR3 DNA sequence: TGTGCCAGCAGTGAATCGGAGCAGTTCTTC. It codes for CASSESEQFF.

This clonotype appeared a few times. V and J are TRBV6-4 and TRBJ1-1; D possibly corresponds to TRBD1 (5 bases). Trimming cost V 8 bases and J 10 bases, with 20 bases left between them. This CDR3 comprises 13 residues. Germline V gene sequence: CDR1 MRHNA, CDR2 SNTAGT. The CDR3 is CASGQGSSTPAFF. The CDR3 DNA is TGTGCCAGCGGGCAGGGTTCATCAACGCCAGCTTTCTTT.

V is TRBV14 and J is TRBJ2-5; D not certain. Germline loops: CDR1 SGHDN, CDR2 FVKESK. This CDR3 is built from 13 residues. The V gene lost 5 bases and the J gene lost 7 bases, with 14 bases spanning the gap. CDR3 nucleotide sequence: TGTGCCAGCAGCGTAGTCGGCGGCGTGACCCAGTACTTC. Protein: CASSVVGGVTQYF.

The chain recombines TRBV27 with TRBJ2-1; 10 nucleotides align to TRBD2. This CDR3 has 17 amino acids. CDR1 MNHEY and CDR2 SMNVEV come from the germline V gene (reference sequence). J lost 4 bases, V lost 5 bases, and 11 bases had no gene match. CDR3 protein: CASSESGGGLAYNEQFF. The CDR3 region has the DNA TGTGCCAGCAGTGAATCTGGAGGGGGACTAGCGTACAATGAGCAGTTCTTC.

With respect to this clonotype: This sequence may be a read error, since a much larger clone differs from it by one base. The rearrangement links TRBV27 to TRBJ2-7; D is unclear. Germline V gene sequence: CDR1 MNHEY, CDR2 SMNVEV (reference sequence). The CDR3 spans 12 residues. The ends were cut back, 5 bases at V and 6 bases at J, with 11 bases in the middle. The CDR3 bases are TGTGCCAGCAGTAATTTCTGGGTCGAGCAGTACTTC. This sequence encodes CASSNFWVEQYF.

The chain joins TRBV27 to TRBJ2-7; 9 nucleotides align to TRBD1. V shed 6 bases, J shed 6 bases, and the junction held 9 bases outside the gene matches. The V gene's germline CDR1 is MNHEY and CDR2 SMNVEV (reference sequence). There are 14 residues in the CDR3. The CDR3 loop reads CASSPGTGLREQYF. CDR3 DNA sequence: TGTGCCAGCAGCCCCGGGACAGGGCTTCGCGAGCAGTACTTC.

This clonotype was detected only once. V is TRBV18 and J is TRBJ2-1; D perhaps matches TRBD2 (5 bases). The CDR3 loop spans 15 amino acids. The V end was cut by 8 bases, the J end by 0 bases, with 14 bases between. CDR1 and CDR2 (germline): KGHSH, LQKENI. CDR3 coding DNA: TGTGCCAGCGCTCCCCCGGGGAGCTCCTACAATGAGCAGTTCTTC. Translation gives CASAPPGSSYNEQFF. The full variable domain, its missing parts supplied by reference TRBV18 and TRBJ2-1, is NAGVMQNPRHLVRRRGQEARLRCSPMKGHSHVYWYRQLPEEGLKFMVYLQKENIIDESGMPKERFSAEFPKEGPSILRIQQVVRGDSAAYFCASAPPGSSYNEQFFGPGTRLTVL.